What follows is one TCR beta chain and its context. The data are from a study of CD8+ T cells in alopecia areata. Extracted RNA was reverse transcribed into cDNA, the sequencing template. Profiling relied on immunoSEQ multiplex PCR, and the TCRdb table lists in-frame clones only, not all of them. In the table there are some 170,000 clones, less than 75% of which are singletons. The sequencing used CD8+ T cells sorted from blood, collected at week 0. This TCR was sampled from a human donor with alopecia areata.

The CDR3 DNA is TGCGCCAGCAGGACCGGGACAGCCAATTCACCCCTCCACTTT. It codes for CASRTGTANSPLHF. The genes are TRBV4-1 and TRBJ1-6; 7 bases agree with TRBD1. The junction had 6 bases not matched to a gene; V was cut back by 6 bases and J by 7 bases. Germline V CDR1 and CDR2: MGHRA, YSYEKL. The CDR3 consists of 14 residues.